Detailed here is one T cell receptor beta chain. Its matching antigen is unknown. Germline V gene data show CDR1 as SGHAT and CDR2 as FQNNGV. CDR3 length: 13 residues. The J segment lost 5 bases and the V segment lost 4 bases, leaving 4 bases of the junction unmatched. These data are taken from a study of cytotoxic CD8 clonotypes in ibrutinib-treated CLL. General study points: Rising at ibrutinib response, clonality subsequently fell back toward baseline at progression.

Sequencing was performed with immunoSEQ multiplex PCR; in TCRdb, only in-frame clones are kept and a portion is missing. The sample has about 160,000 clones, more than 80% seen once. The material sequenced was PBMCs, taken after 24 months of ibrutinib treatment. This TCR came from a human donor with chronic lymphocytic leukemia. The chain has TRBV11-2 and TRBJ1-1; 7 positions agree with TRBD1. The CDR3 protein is CASSSTGRTEAFF. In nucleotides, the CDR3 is TGTGCCAGCAGCTCGACAGGGAGGACTGAAGCTTTCTTT.